The 28 T cell receptor beta chains reported below all come from one sample, sequenced in a study of tumor and adjacent non-tumor tissue in lung cancer. TCRbeta libraries were built with three rounds of nested PCR, modified from ARM-PCR. MiXCR was run by TCRdb on the multiplex PCR reads, yielding one entry per CDR3 protein. The sample has 77,000 or so distinct CDR3 sequences; less than 85% are singletons. This sample's RNA came from whole unsorted tissue. More than 3 cm separated this lung sample from the edge of the tumor. Sequenced material: distant non-tumor lung tissue. Receptors were obtained from a man aged 65-85 years with non-small cell lung cancer.

This clonotype was counted a few times. The rearrangement joins TRBV7-8 to TRBJ1-6; possibly TRBD1 for D (6 bases). Germline V gene data show CDR1 as SGHVS and CDR2 as FQNEAQ. Trimming took off 11 bases at V and 5 bases at J, with 19 bases between the two ends. The CDR3 loop spans 15 amino acids. The CDR3 protein is CAVRQDSLDNSPLHF. The CDR3 DNA reads TGTGCCGTCCGACAGGATAGCCTCGATAATTCACCCCTCCACTTT.

With regard to this clonotype: One junction end disagrees with the germline gene, perhaps due to a read error. This chain uses TRBV28 with TRBJ2-5; unclear D gene. CDR3 length: 16 amino acids. Germline lookup yields CDR1 MDHEN and CDR2 SYDVKM. CDR3 amino acids: CTSSFNVYRAADTQYF. The DNA for the CDR3 is TGTACCAGCAGTTTTAATGTCTACCGTGCTGCAGATACCCAGTACTTC.

In regard to this clonotype: The junction does not match germline at one end; this may be a read error. This rearrangement joins TRBV6-2 or TRBV6-3 to TRBJ2-1, with D possibly being TRBD2 (6 bases). The germline CDR1 and CDR2 sequences are MNHEY and SVGEGT. CDR3 length equals 19 residues. This chain's CDR3 is CVSSYSLLVGGSSYNEQFF. The CDR3, as DNA: TGTGTCAGCAGTTACTCTCTACTAGTGGGGGGAAGCTCCTACAATGAGCAGTTCTTC.

Concerning this clonotype: This could be a read error, since a much larger clone is one nucleotide away. The chain links TRBV5-8 to TRBJ2-7, with 8 nucleotides matching TRBD2. The V segment lost 3 bases and the J segment 0 bases; nucleotides outside the gene matches: 2. CDR1 and CDR2 (germline): SGHTS, YDEGEE. CDR3 size: 14 residues. The CDR3 nucleotides read TGTGCCAGCAGCTCGGGGACTAGCTCCTACGAGCAGTACTTC. Its translation: CASSSGTSSYEQYF. Using reference TRBV5-8 and TRBJ2-7 for the parts outside the CDR3, the full variable domain is EAGVTQSPTHLIKTRGQQATLRCSPISGHTSVYWYQQALGLGLQFLLWYDEGEERNRGNFPPRFSGRQFPNYSSELNVNALELEDSALYLCASSSGTSSYEQYFGPGTRLTVT.

For this clonotype: In this CDR3 the conserved last residue, phenylalanine or tryptophan, is missing, so a read error is likely. The J gene is TRBJ1-3, the V gene TRBV5-6; D is unresolved. CDR1 is SGHDT, CDR2 YYEEEE, per germline. With 0 bases removed from V and 7 bases from J, the gap between germline ends came to 11 bases. This CDR3 region has 14 residues. The chain's CDR3 is CASSLGPRDNTIYS. The CDR3 DNA follows: TGTGCCAGCAGCTTGGGACCGAGGGATAACACCATATATTCT.

In DNA form, the CDR3 reads TGCAGTGCTAGTCTGACAGCTAATGAAAAACTGTTTTTT. Its translation: CSASLTANEKLFF. This chain joins TRBV20-1 and TRBJ1-4; D possibly corresponds to TRBD1 (5 bases). The ends were cut back, 3 bases at V and 3 bases at J, with 8 bases in the middle. The CDR3 has 13 amino acids. CDR1 and CDR2 from the germline V gene are DFQATT and SNEGSKA (reference sequence).

In the case of this clonotype: The CDR3 end shows no conserved phenylalanine or tryptophan, and so a read error is likely. The V gene is TRBV20-1, the J gene TRBJ1-5, with D hard to call. This CDR3 spans 15 amino acids. The V and J ends lost 1 base and 4 bases respectively, with 14 bases between them. Germline CDR1 and CDR2: DFQATT and SNEGSKA (reference sequence). The CDR3, as DNA: TGCAGTGCTAGAGGTCGGAGGGAGAGTAATCAGCCCCAGCATATT. Translating gives CSARGRRESNQPQHI.

About this clonotype itself: Possible read error: a much larger clone is one base away. This chain connects TRBV20-1 to TRBJ2-3; D not resolved. Deletions cut 4 bases from V and 2 bases from J, with 13 bases between. Looked up from germline, CDR1 is DFQATT and CDR2 is SNEGSKA (reference sequence). The CDR3 spans 14 residues. The CDR3 DNA reads as TGCAGTGCTAAAGTGGCAGGAGACACAGATACGCAGTATTTT. The encoded protein is CSAKVAGDTDTQYF.

Concerning this clonotype: The conserved phenylalanine or tryptophan normally closing the CDR3 is absent here, so this likely arose from a read error. The rearrangement joins TRBV4-3 to TRBJ2-1; possibly TRBD2 for D (5 bases). Germline V gene sequence: CDR1 LGHNA, CDR2 YSLEER. Trimming shortened V by 3 bases and J by 4 bases, and 13 bases separated the two germline ends. The CDR3 is made up of 15 amino acids. For the CDR3, the DNA is TGCGCCAGCAGCCACAGACTAACAGATTACAATGAGCAGTTCGTC. Its translation: CASSHRLTDYNEQFV.

This clonotype has a single count. This CDR3 fails to terminate in the conserved phenylalanine or tryptophan, so it likely reflects a read error. The gene calls are TRBV6-1 and TRBJ2-5; 7 nucleotides agree with TRBD2. V gave up 2 bases and J gave up 7 bases; unmatched junction bases: 16. This CDR3 is built from 17 residues. Germline V gives CDR1 MNHNS, CDR2 SASEGT. The CDR3 region has the DNA TGTGCCAGCAGTGAAAGGGTCACAGGCGGGGGTGAAGTGACCCAGTACTTA. Its protein is CASSERVTGGGEVTQYL.

Of note for this clonotype: At one end the junction does not follow the germline gene, possibly because of a read error. V and J are TRBV5-1 and TRBJ2-1; a weak D match, TRBD2 (6 bases). The CDR3 totals 15 residues. Germline loops: CDR1 SGHRS, CDR2 YFSETQ. The CDR3 loop is CANSSGLAVYNEQFF. The CDR3 DNA sequence: TGCGCCAACAGCTCGGGACTGGCGGTGTACAATGAGCAGTTCTTC.

This clonotype occurred once. The genes are TRBV29-1 and TRBJ2-3; 7 bases are a match to TRBD1. Germline CDR1 is SQVTM and CDR2 is ANQGSEA. This CDR3 has 17 residues. CDR3 sequence: CTLLPYVSGGDTDTQYF. CDR3 in DNA: TGCACCTTACTCCCATATGTGTCAGGGGGAGACACAGATACGCAGTATTTT.

Worth noting for this clonotype: This CDR3 fails to terminate in the conserved phenylalanine or tryptophan, so it likely reflects a read error. The chain combines TRBV4-3 with TRBJ2-7, with D possibly TRBD1 on 5 matching bases. The CDR3 sequence is 15 residues long. Per the germline V gene, CDR1 is LGHNA and CDR2 is YSLEER. The CDR3 loop reads CVSSHTTKGFHEQYL. The CDR3 nucleotides read TGCGTCAGCAGCCACACCACCAAGGGGTTCCATGAGCAGTACCTC.

V is TRBV29-1 and J is TRBJ2-1, with TRBD2 matching over 7 bases. The germline V gene encodes CDR1 SQVTM and CDR2 ANQGSEA. This CDR3 region has 14 residues. The DNA for the CDR3 is TGCCGCGCTGTGGGGAGGGGCCCAAACGATGAGCAGTTCTTC. Translating it yields CRAVGRGPNDEQFF.

This clonotype came up a few times. A single base separates this from a much larger clone, so it may be a read error. The V and J genes are TRBV24-1 and TRBJ2-2; no reliable D call. The V gene's germline CDR1 is KGHDR and CDR2 SFDVKD. V was shortened by 3 bases and J by 7 bases, with 8 bases between the two germline ends. This CDR3 is built from 13 residues. CDR3 sequence reads: CATSDRPVGELFF. CDR3 nucleotides: TGTGCCACCAGTGATAGACCGGTCGGGGAGCTGTTTTTT.

This clonotype was recorded many times. The V and J genes are TRBV10-3 and TRBJ1-1; D uncertain. The CDR3 has 15 amino acids. From germline, CDR1 is ENHRY and CDR2 SYGVKD. V gave up 3 bases and J gave up 4 bases, with 15 bases separating them. In DNA form, the CDR3 reads TGTGCCATCAGTGAAAATGGGCAGGCGGGCACTGAAGCTTTCTTT. It yields the protein CAISENGQAGTEAFF.

Of note for this clonotype: A read error may produce the germline difference seen at one junction end. This rearrangement joins TRBV7-9 to TRBJ1-2, with TRBD1 as a possible D gene (6 bases). The germline CDR1 and CDR2 sequences are SEHNR and FQNEAQ (reference sequence). CDR3 size: 15 residues. The CDR3 DNA is TGTGCCAGCAGCTTAGAGGGGGTCGGACTTTTTGGCTATATCTTC. It codes for CASSLEGVGLFGYIF.

The chain joins TRBV4-3 to TRBJ1-2, with D possibly TRBD1 on 5 matching bases. V was pared by 4 bases and J by 13 bases, with 22 bases between. This CDR3 region has 14 residues. CDR1 and CDR2 from the germline V gene are LGHNA and YSLEER. The CDR3 sequence: CASSRDLGTGRFTF. The CDR3 bases are TGCGCCAGCAGCCGAGACCTCGGAACAGGACGCTTCACCTTC.

This clonotype has just a few counts. This may stem from a read error, because a much larger clone lies one nucleotide away. The chain employs TRBV6-5 and TRBJ1-1; D gene ambiguous. CDR3 length: 14 residues. Trimming took 6 bases from V and 7 from J, leaving 18 bases between them. Germline CDR1 and CDR2: MNHEY and SVGAGI. CDR3: CASRPGEFWDEAFF. CDR3 nucleotide sequence: TGTGCCAGCAGACCCGGAGAGTTTTGGGATGAAGCTTTCTTT.

Concerning this clonotype: Possible read error: a much larger clone is one base away. DNA of the CDR3: TGTGCCAGCAGCTTACCCCCGGGACTAGCGGGAGGAGGGTACAATGAGCACTTCTTC. Protein: CASSLPPGLAGGGYNEHFF. This chain uses TRBV7-8 with TRBJ2-1; 15 nucleotides line up with TRBD2. CDR1 and CDR2 from the germline V gene are SGHVS and FQNEAQ. The CDR3 totals 19 residues.

In regard to this clonotype: At one end, the junction sequence differs from germline, possibly due to a read error. The genes are TRBV11-2 and TRBJ1-1; 7 positions agree with TRBD1. Per the germline V gene, CDR1 is SGHAT and CDR2 is FQNNGV. The CDR3 spans 16 residues. The CDR3 nucleotides are TGTGCTAGCAGTTTCCGGGACAGAATCCTGGACACTGAAGCTTTCTTT. Its protein product is CASSFRDRILDTEAFF.

The J gene is TRBJ2-4, the V gene TRBV12-3 or TRBV12-4; weak D call: TRBD1 (5 bases). The CDR3 contains 15 residues. V was cut by 2 bases and J by 6 bases, with 14 bases left in between. The CDR3: CASSLIDSSSNIQYF. DNA for the CDR3: TGTGCCAGCAGTTTAATCGACAGCTCATCAAACATTCAGTACTTC.

This clonotype was counted ten times or more. This rearrangement joins TRBV6-1 to TRBJ2-7; D unclear. Germline V lookup: CDR1 MNHNS, CDR2 SASEGT. This CDR3 region has 11 residues. V lost 3 bases and J lost 6, with 6 bases in between. CDR3 loop: CASSDSREQYF. Written as DNA, the CDR3 is TGTGCCAGCAGTGACAGTCGCGAGCAGTACTTC.

The chain couples TRBV11-2 to TRBJ1-1; 7 positions match TRBD1. CDR1 and CDR2 from the germline V gene are SGHAT and FQNNGV. CDR3 length: 20 amino acids. CDR3 residues: CISRLTGLGIGDLLNTEAFF. The CDR3 nucleotides are TGTATCAGCAGGTTGACAGGGTTGGGCATTGGGGATTTATTGAACACTGAAGCTTTCTTT.

V usage is TRBV11-3 and J usage is TRBJ2-3, with D possibly TRBD1 on 6 matching bases. Between the trimmed V and J ends, which lost 10 bases and 2 bases, there was a span of 19 bases. The germline V gene encodes CDR1 SGHNT and CDR2 YENEEA. The CDR3 covers 15 residues. The CDR3 region is CANIPKQGATDTQYF. The CDR3 DNA follows: TGTGCCAACATCCCAAAACAGGGAGCCACAGATACGCAGTATTTT. Full variable domain (remainder filled in from reference TRBV11-3 and TRBJ2-3): EAGVVQSPRYKIIEKKQPVAFWCNPISGHNTLYWYLQNLGQGPELLIRYENEEAVDDSQLPKDRFSAERLKGVDSTLKIQPAELGDSAVYLCANIPKQGATDTQYFGPGTRLTVL.

The sample holds one count of this clonotype. The junction shows a germline mismatch at one end, possibly a read error. The chain uses TRBV10-2 and TRBJ2-7, with TRBD1 identical over 9 bases. Germline loops: CDR1 WSHSY, CDR2 SAAADI. The CDR3 runs to 14 residues. Written as DNA, the CDR3 is TGCACCAGTTTATCCGGGACAGGGTATGTCGAGCAGTACTTC. As protein: CTSLSGTGYVEQYF.

This clonotype has a handful of counts. This sequence may be a read error, since a much larger clone differs from it by one base. CDR3 sequence (DNA): TGTGCCGGCAGTTTTCGTACCGAGTATCAGCCCCAGCATTTT. It is translated as CAGSFRTEYQPQHF. The chain has TRBV12-3 or TRBV12-4 and TRBJ1-5; no clear D. The CDR3 totals 14 residues.

On this clonotype itself: The junction departs from germline at one end; a sequencing error may be responsible. This chain links TRBV28 with TRBJ1-4, with D unclear. CDR1 is MDHEN, CDR2 SYDVKM, per germline. This CDR3 comprises 17 residues. CDR3 in DNA: TGTGCCAGCAGTTTACCAATCTTAGGGCAGATTAATGAAAAACTACTTTTT. Translated: CASSLPILGQINEKLLF.